These 10 T cell receptor beta chains were all obtained from the same sample, sequenced in a study of T-cell reconstitution after alpha-beta-depleted transplantation in children. Preparing the TCRbeta library involved the use of unique molecular identifiers. A single record per CDR3 protein comes from TCRdb applying MiXCR to the PCR reads. Among 250,000 to 300,000 distinct CDR3 sequences listed, almost 10% were seen once. The material sequenced was PBMCs from the stem cell graft donor, taken from the stem cell graft. The origin of the receptors is a human donor who donated a stem cell graft to a child with SCID.

The V and J genes are TRBV29-1 and TRBJ2-5; D unresolved. CDR1 SQVTM and CDR2 ANQGSEA come from the germline V gene. This CDR3 has 12 amino acids. Trimming took 4 bases from V and 5 from J, leaving 11 bases between them. CDR3 in amino acids: CSVGTLGETQYF. As DNA, the CDR3 is TGCAGCGTTGGTACACTTGGGGAGACCCAGTACTTC.

This clonotype was observed many times. V usage is TRBV5-1 and J usage is TRBJ2-7, with 7 bases matching TRBD1. V lost 5 bases, J lost 2 bases, and 10 bases stayed unmatched. Germline CDR1 SGHRS, CDR2 YFSETQ. There are 15 residues in the CDR3. The CDR3 nucleotides read TGCGCCAGCAGTCCCGGGACAGCAAAAGCCTACGAGCAGTACTTC. This sequence encodes CASSPGTAKAYEQYF.

This clonotype was seen many times. V gene TRBV6-5 combines with J gene TRBJ1-2; 8 nucleotides align to TRBD1. Germline loops: CDR1 MNHEY, CDR2 SVGAGI. CDR3 length: 13 amino acids. The V segment lost 4 bases and the J segment 7 bases; nucleotides outside the gene matches: 5. The CDR3 coding sequence is TGTGCCAGCAGTTTCGGACAGGGCACTGGCTACACCTTC. It yields the protein CASSFGQGTGYTF.

J is TRBJ2-3 and V is TRBV6-2 or TRBV6-3, with 9 bases aligning to TRBD2. Germline V CDR1 and CDR2: MNHEY, SVGEGT. CDR3 length: 18 residues. The V gene end was trimmed by 2 bases and the J gene end by 3 bases; junction bases not matched to a gene: 12. The CDR3 nucleotides are TGTGCCAGCAGTTACGCTAGCGGGGTTTTGATTGGTACAGATACGCAGTATTTT. This gives the protein CASSYASGVLIGTDTQYF.

The V call is TRBV3-1, the J call TRBJ2-2; D uncertain. CDR1 and CDR2 (germline): LGHDT, YNNKEL (reference sequence). The germline V and J ends were trimmed by 1 base and 3 bases, with 6 bases remaining between them. The CDR3 consists of 14 residues. The CDR3 coding sequence is TGTGCCAGCAGCCAAGGCAGGCACACCGGGGAGCTGTTTTTT. This codes for CASSQGRHTGELFF. The entire variable domain, with the rest obtained from reference TRBV3-1 and TRBJ2-2, is as follows: DTAVSQTPKYLVTQMGNDKSIKCEQNLGHDTMYWYKQDSKKFLKIMFSYNNKELIINETVPNRFSPKSPDKAHLNLHINSLELGDSAVYFCASSQGRHTGELFFGEGSRLTVL.

In DNA, the CDR3 is TGTGCCAGCAGCCAGACAGCAGACAATCAGCCCCAGCATTTT. Protein sequence: CASSQTADNQPQHF. The chain carries TRBV7-8 and TRBJ1-5; a weak D match, TRBD1 (5 bases). The CDR3 length is 14 residues. V dropped 5 bases and J dropped 3 bases, with 11 bases sitting between them. Germline V gives CDR1 SGHVS, CDR2 FQNEAQ.

This clonotype has a count of ten or more. The chain couples TRBV10-3 to TRBJ2-1, with 10 nucleotides matching TRBD2. V trimming: 1 base; J trimming: 15 bases; junction bases outside the gene matches: 6. In germline, CDR1 is ENHRY, CDR2 SYGVKD. This CDR3 is built from 13 residues. The CDR3 region has the DNA TGTGCCATCAGTGAGTTAAGCGGGGGGGCCCTGTTCTTC. This sequence encodes CAISELSGGALFF.

This clonotype was seen many times. The chain couples TRBV5-5 to TRBJ2-5; D gene ambiguous. V gave up 1 base and J gave up 5 bases, with 9 bases separating them. The CDR3 is 13 amino acids. The germline V gene has CDR1 SGHKS and CDR2 YYEKEE (reference sequence). The CDR3 here is CASSLRMGETQYF. The CDR3 region has the DNA TGTGCCAGCAGCTTGAGAATGGGGGAGACCCAGTACTTC. The complete variable domain, with remaining parts taken from reference TRBV5-5 and TRBJ2-5, reads DAGVTQSPTHLIKTRGQQVTLRCSPISGHKSVSWYQQVLGQGPQFIFQYYEKEERGRGNFPDRFSARQFPNYSSELNVNALLLGDSALYLCASSLRMGETQYFGPGTRLLVL.

In this sample, this clonotype turned up a few times. The chain carries TRBV3-1 and TRBJ2-1; 8 nucleotides match TRBD2. The CDR3 has 16 residues. With V trimmed by 4 bases and J by 8 bases, 13 bases remained unmatched. Germline V gene data show CDR1 as LGHDT and CDR2 as YNNKEL (reference sequence). CDR3 sequence reads: CASSPFLSGGADEQFF. Here the CDR3 DNA reads TGTGCCAGCAGCCCCTTTCTTTCGGGGGGGGCGGATGAGCAGTTCTTC.

This clonotype was detected a few times. V is TRBV20-1 and J is TRBJ2-3; 7 bases are shared with TRBD2. The J segment lost 2 bases and the V segment lost 5 bases, leaving 10 bases of the junction unmatched. This CDR3 is 15 amino acids long. The germline CDR1 and CDR2 sequences are DFQATT and SNEGSKA (reference sequence). CDR3 region: CSAGVFGGNTDTQYF. For the CDR3, the DNA is TGCAGTGCTGGGGTCTTCGGGGGGAACACAGATACGCAGTATTTT.